The 21 T cell receptor beta chains presented below share a single source sample, sequenced in a study of blood T cell repertoires in COVID-19. This table comes from immunoSEQ multiplex PCR, and its TCRdb copy is limited to in-frame clones, with some not included. The top ten clones hold around 7% of a sample with 150,000 to 200,000 clones, around 80% of them seen once. Material for sequencing was peripheral blood. Receptors were obtained from a man between 65 and 80 years old with active or convalescent COVID-19.

This clone was found once. The genes are TRBV3-1 (or the pseudogene TRBV3-2) and TRBJ2-7; 7 bases align to TRBD1. CDR1 and CDR2 (germline): LGHDT, YNNKEL (reference sequence). CDR3 size: 15 residues. V was pared by 1 base and J by 2 bases, with 5 bases of the junction left unmatched. The CDR3 nucleotides are TGTGCCAGCAGCCAAGCTTGGCAGGGGGCCTACGAGCAGTACTTC. It specifies CASSQAWQGAYEQYF.

This clone was recorded many times. V is TRBV3-1 (or the pseudogene TRBV3-2) and J is TRBJ2-5; TRBD1 might be the D (6 bases). The V and J ends lost 0 bases and 5 bases respectively, with 13 bases between them. There are 15 residues in the CDR3. Germline V gives CDR1 LGHDT, CDR2 YNNKEL (reference sequence). The CDR3 nucleotides read TGTGCCAGCAGCCAAGAGTTACAGGGAGTGGAGACCCAGTACTTC. It specifies CASSQELQGVETQYF.

The rearrangement joins TRBV27 to TRBJ2-1; D gene ambiguous. Trimming left V 5 bases short and J 0 bases short, with 8 bases between. The CDR3 sequence is 14 residues long. CDR1 and CDR2 from the germline V gene are MNHEY and SMNVEV (reference sequence). CDR3 in DNA: TGTGCCAGCAGTCCTAGAAGCTCCTACAATGAGCAGTTCTTC. Protein product: CASSPRSSYNEQFF.

In its sample, this clone was seen once. The chain combines TRBV30 with TRBJ1-1; D may be TRBD1 (5 bases). CDR1 is GTSNPN and CDR2 is SVGIG in the germline V gene (reference sequence). The CDR3 has 18 amino acids. The ends were cut back, 0 bases at V and 0 bases at J, with 20 bases in the middle. In DNA, the CDR3 is TGTGCCTGGAGTGTACTCTCCCGACAGCTAGAGATGAACACTGAAGCTTTCTTT. Encoded protein: CAWSVLSRQLEMNTEAFF.

This clone was recorded many times. This CDR3 is also generated by other DNA sequences in the sample. The V call is TRBV10-3, the J call TRBJ2-7, with 10 bases identical to TRBD1. This CDR3 contains 15 residues. The J segment lost 0 bases and the V segment lost 6 bases, leaving 5 bases of the junction unmatched. Germline values: CDR1 ENHRY, CDR2 SYGVKD. The CDR3 spells CAIREDRGLSYEQYF. The CDR3 DNA reads as TGTGCCATCAGGGAAGACAGGGGGCTCTCCTACGAGCAGTACTTC.

CDR3 coding DNA: TGTGCCAGCAGTGGCCCCGGGACAGGGTTCGGAAACACCATATATTTT. It is translated as CASSGPGTGFGNTIYF. The chain combines TRBV25-1 with TRBJ1-3; the match to TRBD1 covers 9 bases. J was trimmed by 4 bases and V by 4 bases; bases with no gene match: 8. CDR1 MGHDK and CDR2 SYGVNS come from the germline V gene. The CDR3 is 16 residues long.

The chain joins TRBV13 to TRBJ2-5; a weak D match, TRBD2 (5 bases). The CDR3 sequence is 15 residues long. Germline V gene lookup returns CDR1 PRHDT and CDR2 FYEKMQ (reference sequence). V was cut by 1 base and J by 4 bases, with 13 bases left in between. The DNA for the CDR3 is TGTGCCAGCAGCTTAGAGACGGGAACGGGAGAGACCCAGTACTTC. Residues: CASSLETGTGETQYF.

The chain couples TRBV21-1 to TRBJ2-1; the tabulated D call, TRBD1, remains unverified against the DNA. TRBV21-1 is reported as a pseudogene. This CDR3 has 15 residues. The CDR3 nucleotides are TGTGCCAGCAGCAAAGCTTGCGACACATACAATGAGCAGTTCTTC. Amino acids: CASSKACDTYNEQFF.

The chain joins TRBV2 to TRBJ1-4; the D is unclear. This CDR3 has 14 residues. Germline V CDR1 and CDR2: SNHLY, FYNNEI. The V gene lost 6 bases and the J gene lost 8 bases, with 16 bases spanning the gap. The CDR3 region has the DNA TGTGCCAGCAGACCAGACATCGGATTGGAAAAACTGTTTTTT. As protein: CASRPDIGLEKLFF. Filled out from reference TRBV2 and TRBJ1-4, the complete variable domain reads EPEVTQTPSHQVTQMGQEVILRCVPISNHLYFYWYRQILGQKVEFLVSFYNNEISEKSEIFDDQFSVERPDGSNFTLKIRSTKLEDSAMYFCASRPDIGLEKLFFGSGTQLSVL.

This clone occurred once. The rearrangement joins TRBV24-1 to TRBJ1-4, with D tentatively TRBD1 (5 bases). The germline V gene encodes CDR1 KGHDR and CDR2 SFDVKD. The CDR3 has 15 residues. Trimming stripped 5 bases from V and 3 bases from J, with 12 bases between. Here the CDR3 reads CATSGVRAPNEKLFF. In nucleotides, the CDR3 is TGTGCCACCAGTGGTGTCAGGGCACCTAATGAAAAACTGTTTTTT.

The chain combines TRBV5-6 with TRBJ2-1; maybe TRBD1 (7 bases). Germline lookup yields CDR1 SGHDT and CDR2 YYEEEE. V gave up 4 bases and J gave up 14 bases, with 22 bases separating them. CDR3 length: 14 residues. CDR3 nucleotides: TGTGCCAGCAGCCGAGAAAGGACAACCAGGGGGGAGTTCTTC. Translated: CASSRERTTRGEFF.

The V and J genes are TRBV19 and TRBJ1-1, with 9 positions matching TRBD1. CDR3 length: 14 amino acids. Germline assignment: CDR1 LNHDA and CDR2 SQIVND (reference sequence). Trimming took 3 bases from V and 5 from J; bases not matched to a gene: 4. The CDR3 sequence: CASSIGQGHTEAFF. The CDR3 nucleotides are TGTGCCAGTAGTATCGGACAGGGGCATACTGAAGCTTTCTTT.

This clone came up a few times. The chain has TRBV3-1 (or the pseudogene TRBV3-2) and TRBJ2-3; weak D call: TRBD1 (6 bases). V was clipped by 1 base and J by 4 bases, with 18 bases between them. The germline gives CDR1 LGHDT, CDR2 YNNKEL (reference sequence). There are 17 residues in the CDR3. The CDR3 sequence: CASSQGAFLGAADTQYF. In DNA form, the CDR3 reads TGTGCCAGCAGCCAAGGGGCCTTTCTGGGGGCGGCAGATACGCAGTATTTT.

The chain combines TRBV10-3 with TRBJ1-1; tentative D call: TRBD1 (5 bases). V was clipped by 3 bases and J by 4 bases, with 12 bases between them. The V gene's germline CDR1 is ENHRY and CDR2 SYGVKD. The CDR3 is 14 amino acids. The CDR3 spells CAISEWGGGTEAFF. CDR3 bases: TGTGCCATCAGTGAATGGGGCGGGGGCACTGAAGCTTTCTTT.

This clone showed up just a few times. The chain recombines TRBV20-1 with TRBJ2-1; the match to TRBD1 covers 7 bases. Trimming cost V 3 bases and J 4 bases; bases outside gene matches: 3. This CDR3 is built from 13 residues. The germline CDR1 and CDR2 sequences are DFQATT and SNEGSKA (reference sequence). CDR3 nucleotide sequence: TGCAGTGCTAGTAGGGGGCCGTACAATGAGCAGTTCTTC. This encodes CSASRGPYNEQFF.

The chain carries TRBV5-1 and TRBJ1-5; D may be TRBD1 (6 bases). The CDR3 runs 15 residues. The V gene lost 4 bases and the J gene lost 5 bases, with 16 bases spanning the gap. Germline loops: CDR1 SGHRS, CDR2 YFSETQ. Written as DNA, the CDR3 is TGCGCCAGCAGCCCCGACGCAGGGGTGGATCAGCCCCAGCATTTT. Translated, it gives CASSPDAGVDQPQHF.

The CDR3 bases are TGCGCCAGCAGCTTGTATGTGGAGGGGGCTGCGAACACTGAAGCTTTCTTT. Its translation is CASSLYVEGAANTEAFF. The chain has TRBV5-1 and TRBJ1-1; TRBD1 aligns across 7 bases. This CDR3 region has 17 residues. CDR1 is SGHRS and CDR2 is YFSETQ in the germline V gene. The J segment lost 1 base and the V segment lost 1 base, leaving 10 bases of the junction unmatched.

The chain carries TRBV19 and TRBJ2-1, with 8 bases aligning to TRBD1. Unmatched junction bases numbered 10, after V lost 3 bases and J lost 9 bases. Germline V CDR1 and CDR2: LNHDA, SQIVND (reference sequence). The CDR3 runs 15 residues. The CDR3 DNA follows: TGTGCCAGTAGTATGACAGGGGTGGTTTTAGGTGAGCAGTTCTTC. This gives the protein CASSMTGVVLGEQFF.

The chain has TRBV3-1 (or the pseudogene TRBV3-2) and TRBJ2-5; 9 positions match TRBD2. The V gene's germline CDR1 is LGHDT and CDR2 YNNKEL (reference sequence). CDR3 length equals 16 residues. Trimming at V came to 0 bases and at J to 7 bases, leaving 9 bases not matched to a gene. In DNA form, the CDR3 reads TGTGCCAGCAGCCAAGAACGGGTAGCGGGGGCGAGGACCCAGTACTTC. The encoded protein is CASSQERVAGARTQYF.

This clone occurred a few times. The chain employs TRBV6-1 and TRBJ1-1; 8 nucleotides align to TRBD1. The germline V gene encodes CDR1 MNHNS and CDR2 SASEGT. The V segment lost 3 bases and the J segment 4 bases; nucleotides outside the gene matches: 4. The CDR3 sequence is 14 residues long. The CDR3 DNA sequence: TGTGCCAGCAGTGATCACGACAGGGGCACTGAAGCTTTCTTT. The encoded protein is CASSDHDRGTEAFF.

The V call is TRBV9, the J call TRBJ2-7; 8 nucleotides align to TRBD2. The junction had 6 bases not matched to a gene; V was cut back by 4 bases and J by 0 bases. The CDR3 has 15 amino acids. The germline V gene encodes CDR1 SGDLS and CDR2 YYNGEE. In DNA, the CDR3 is TGTGCCAGCAGCCCCCGACTAGCGAACTCCTACGAGCAGTACTTC. Translation gives CASSPRLANSYEQYF.